The 13 T cell receptor beta chains reported below all come from one sample, sequenced in a study of blood T cell repertoires in COVID-19. Profiled with immunoSEQ multiplex PCR; TCRdb holds only in-frame clones, not every one. The data contain about 120,000 clones, over 75% of them singletons. Specimen: peripheral blood. These receptors were collected from a human donor with active COVID-19. The donor label of this sample is uncertain.

This chain uses TRBV5-1 with TRBJ2-7, with 8 bases lining up with TRBD1. V lost 0 bases, J lost 6 bases, and 14 bases stayed unmatched. The germline gives CDR1 SGHRS, CDR2 YFSETQ. The CDR3 runs 17 residues. In DNA, the CDR3 is TGCGCCAGCAGCTTGGTCGGGACAGGCACTCGGGTTGGCGAGCAGTACTTC. Its translation is CASSLVGTGTRVGEQYF. The whole variable domain, remainder taken from reference TRBV5-1 and TRBJ2-7, is KAGVTQTPRYLIKTRGQQVTLSCSPISGHRSVSWYQQTPGQGLQFLFEYFSETQRNKGNFPGRFSGRQFSNSRSEMNVSTLELGDSALYLCASSLVGTGTRVGEQYFGPGTRLTVT.

The chain combines TRBV2 with TRBJ2-3; tentatively, D is TRBD1 (5 bases). V was shortened by 5 bases and J by 2 bases, with 11 bases between the two germline ends. CDR1 and CDR2 from the germline V gene are SNHLY and FYNNEI. The CDR3 is 14 residues long. For the CDR3, the DNA is TGTGCCAGCAGTCCTCAGGGTCCCACAGATACGCAGTATTTT. It encodes CASSPQGPTDTQYF.

CDR3 DNA sequence: TGTGCCACCGGGTTCCGTCAGCCCCAGCATTTT. Residues: CATGFRQPQHF. The J gene is TRBJ1-5, the V gene TRBV28; D gene unclear. V lost 10 bases and J lost 6, with 10 bases in between. The CDR3 is 11 residues long. Germline V gene lookup returns CDR1 MDHEN and CDR2 SYDVKM.

The genes are TRBV28 and TRBJ1-2; no clear D. The germline V and J ends were trimmed by 2 bases and 4 bases, with 5 bases remaining between them. Germline values: CDR1 MDHEN, CDR2 SYDVKM. The CDR3 is made up of 12 amino acids. The DNA of the CDR3 is TGTGCCAGCAGTTTAGGCAGCTATGGCTACACCTTC. This codes for CASSLGSYGYTF.

The chain has TRBV5-1 and TRBJ2-3; D gene unclear. Germline V gene data show CDR1 as SGHRS and CDR2 as YFSETQ. V lost 1 base to trimming and J lost 10 bases, with 16 bases between them. This CDR3 comprises 14 residues. The DNA for the CDR3 is TGCGCCAGCAGCTTGCCCGTGACTCGAGAGGCGCAGTATTTT. Amino acids: CASSLPVTREAQYF.

The V call is TRBV28, the J call TRBJ2-1; the match to TRBD2 covers 8 bases. The germline gives CDR1 MDHEN, CDR2 SYDVKM. The trim removed 5 bases at V and 5 bases at J, leaving 17 bases unmatched. CDR3 length: 18 residues. CDR3 bases: TGTGCCAGCAGTACAAACCCCCGGACTAGCCGGTCCCACAATGAGCAGTTCTTC. Amino acids: CASSTNPRTSRSHNEQFF.

The chain combines TRBV5-6 with TRBJ2-5; 9 nucleotides match TRBD2. The V segment lost 4 bases and the J segment 5 bases; nucleotides outside the gene matches: 6. The CDR3 runs 14 residues. Germline CDR1 and CDR2: SGHDT and YYEEEE. CDR3 DNA sequence: TGTGCCAGCAGCAGAGGACTAGCGCGGGAGACCCAGTACTTC. This gives the protein CASSRGLARETQYF.

The chain carries TRBV7-2 and TRBJ2-1; D is ambiguous. This CDR3 region has 14 residues. Trimming took 2 bases from V and 4 from J, leaving 9 bases between them. CDR1 and CDR2 (germline): SGHTA, FQGNSA. CDR3 nucleotides: TGTGCCAGCAGCTTATTGGCAGATTACAATGAGCAGTTCTTC. Translating gives CASSLLADYNEQFF.

The V gene is TRBV28, the J gene TRBJ1-5; perhaps TRBD1 as D (5 bases). Trimming cost V 3 bases and J 7 bases, with 13 bases left between them. Per the germline V gene, CDR1 is MDHEN and CDR2 is SYDVKM. The CDR3 is 14 residues long. CDR3 amino acids: CASSFAGGGQPQHF. CDR3 DNA: TGTGCCAGCAGTTTCGCCGGGGGGGGGCAGCCCCAGCATTTT.

The V call is TRBV18, the J call TRBJ2-7; maybe TRBD1 (5 bases). Trimming shortened V by 2 bases and J by 0 bases, and 8 bases separated the two germline ends. Germline lookup yields CDR1 KGHSH and CDR2 LQKENI. The CDR3 extends over 14 amino acids. DNA of the CDR3: TGTGCCAGCTCACCAGACAGATCCTCCTACGAGCAGTACTTC. Translating it yields CASSPDRSSYEQYF.

The chain has TRBV10-3 and TRBJ1-2, with D hard to call. Germline assignment: CDR1 ENHRY and CDR2 SYGVKD. The CDR3 contains 17 residues. The V end lost 0 bases, the J end lost 4 bases, and 18 bases lay between the germline ends. CDR3 sequence: CAISESWESAGIYGYTF. Here the CDR3 DNA reads TGTGCCATCAGTGAGTCGTGGGAGAGTGCGGGGATCTATGGCTACACCTTC.

The J gene is TRBJ2-7, the V gene TRBV18, with unresolved D. This CDR3 comprises 16 residues. Germline lookup yields CDR1 KGHSH and CDR2 LQKENI. V was cut by 6 bases and J by 0 bases, with 18 bases left in between. CDR3 sequence reads: CASSRPAARGSYEQYF. In DNA form, the CDR3 reads TGTGCCAGCTCCCGCCCGGCGGCCCGTGGCTCCTACGAGCAGTACTTC.

This clone appeared once. The chain uses TRBV7-6 and TRBJ2-5; D gene uncertain. The CDR3 runs to 16 residues. Germline values: CDR1 SGHVS, CDR2 FNYEAQ. With 3 bases removed from V and 4 bases from J, the gap between germline ends came to 18 bases. Here the CDR3 reads CASSFAADNARETQYF. Here the CDR3 DNA reads TGTGCCAGCAGCTTCGCAGCCGACAACGCCCGAGAGACCCAGTACTTC.